This entry lists 2 T cell receptor beta chains sequenced from one sample in a study of T cells in narcolepsy. The table came from immunoSEQ multiplex PCR; TCRdb's copy has only in-frame clones and leaves some out. The table shows around 30,000 clones, with 90% occurring only once. What was sequenced was CD45RA- memory CD4+ T cells from PBMCs. These receptor sequences come from a human donor with narcolepsy.

The chain couples TRBV19 to TRBJ1-5; D not resolved. Germline lookup yields CDR1 LNHDA and CDR2 SQIVND (reference sequence). The CDR3 consists of 14 residues. V was cut by 7 bases and J by 5 bases, with 15 bases left in between. CDR3 protein: CASNPSGGDQPQHF. In nucleotides, the CDR3 is TGTGCCAGTAACCCTTCTGGCGGGGATCAGCCCCAGCATTTT.

The chain joins TRBV10-1 to TRBJ2-7; 8 nucleotides agree with TRBD1. The J segment lost 5 bases and the V segment lost 8 bases, leaving 8 bases of the junction unmatched. The CDR3 is 13 amino acids. Germline CDR1 WNHNN, CDR2 SYGVQD (reference sequence). Here the CDR3 DNA reads TGCGCCAGCTTGGGACAGGAGATAAACGAGCAGTACTTC. It yields the protein CASLGQEINEQYF.